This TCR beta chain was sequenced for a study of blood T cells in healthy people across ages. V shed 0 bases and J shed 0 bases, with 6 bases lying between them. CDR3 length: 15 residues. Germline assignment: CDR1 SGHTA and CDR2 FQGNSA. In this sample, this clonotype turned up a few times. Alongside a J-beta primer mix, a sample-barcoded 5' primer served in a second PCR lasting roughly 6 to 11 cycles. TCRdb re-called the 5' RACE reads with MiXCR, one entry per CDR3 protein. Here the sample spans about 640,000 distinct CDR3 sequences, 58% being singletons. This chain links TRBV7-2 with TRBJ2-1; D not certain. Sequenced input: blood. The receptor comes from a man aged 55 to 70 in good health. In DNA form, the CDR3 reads TGTGCCAGCAGCTTAGCGGTAAACTCCTACAATGAGCAGTTCTTC. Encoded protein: CASSLAVNSYNEQFF. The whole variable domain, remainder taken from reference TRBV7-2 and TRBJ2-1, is GAGVSQSPSNKVTEKGKDVELRCDPISGHTALYWYRQSLGQGLEFLIYFQGNSAPDKSGLPSDRFSAERTGGSVSTLTIQRTQQEDSAVYLCASSLAVNSYNEQFFGPGTRLTVL.